This T cell receptor (beta chain) came from a study of CD8+ T cells in alopecia areata. About the research overall: Tofacitinib was taken orally by treated patients, and the dose was 5 to 10 mg twice daily. Regarding the study as a whole: Sequence data from scalp samples additionally include resident alphabeta T cells of normal skin. It was lesional scalp, especially alopecia totalis/universalis, that showed higher clonality than normal scalp.

Following extraction, RNA underwent reverse transcription to cDNA, which served as the sequencing template. Libraries were prepared by immunoSEQ multiplex PCR; TCRdb keeps only in-frame clonotypes and omits some of them. In the table there are roughly 5,900 clones, around 60% of which are singletons. Treatment here: oral pan-JAK inhibitor, 5-10 mg twice daily. Peripheral blood and lesional scalp punch biopsies came from alopecia areata patients. With respect to this clone: Antigen: not known.

CDR3 length equals 15 residues. Germline CDR1 reads SGHVS; CDR2 reads FQNEAQ. V gave up 5 bases and J gave up 8 bases, with 19 bases separating them. The sequence was collected from a human donor with alopecia areata. This chain links TRBV7-8 with TRBJ2-1, with a weak D call TRBD2 (5 bases). Sequenced material: skin, taken around week 31, from a patient treated with tofacitinib. DNA for the CDR3: TGTGCCAGCAGCGGTAATAGCGCCCTGGTCGATGAGCAGTTCTTC. As protein: CASSGNSALVDEQFF.